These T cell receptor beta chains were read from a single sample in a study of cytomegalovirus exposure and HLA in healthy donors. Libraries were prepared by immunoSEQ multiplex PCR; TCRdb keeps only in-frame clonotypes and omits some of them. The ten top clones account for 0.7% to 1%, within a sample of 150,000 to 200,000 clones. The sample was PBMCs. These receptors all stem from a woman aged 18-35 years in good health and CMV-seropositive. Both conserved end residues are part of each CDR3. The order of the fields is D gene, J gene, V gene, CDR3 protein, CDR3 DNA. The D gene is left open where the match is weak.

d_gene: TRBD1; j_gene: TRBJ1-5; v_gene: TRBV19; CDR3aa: CASSTGGVLDQPQHF; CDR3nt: TGTGCCAGTAGTACAGGGGGCGTATTGGATCAGCCCCAGCATTTT
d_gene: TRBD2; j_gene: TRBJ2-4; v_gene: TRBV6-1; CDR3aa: CASSGLAGPGAKNIQYF; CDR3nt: TGTGCCAGCAGTGGACTAGCGGGGCCCGGGGCCAAAAACATTCAGTACTTC
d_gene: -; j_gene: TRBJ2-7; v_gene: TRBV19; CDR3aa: CASSTDRRAYEQYF; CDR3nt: TGTGCCAGTAGTACCGATCGGAGGGCCTACGAGCAGTACTTC
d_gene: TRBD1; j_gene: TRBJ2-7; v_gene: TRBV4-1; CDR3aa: CASSQWDRPKYEQHF; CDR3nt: TGCGCCAGCAGCCAATGGGACAGGCCTAAGTACGAGCAGCACTTC
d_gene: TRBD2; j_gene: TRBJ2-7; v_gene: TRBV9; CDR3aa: CASSVVSSGRPGEQYF; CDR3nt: TGTGCCAGCAGCGTAGTGAGTAGCGGGAGGCCGGGGGAGCAGTACTTC
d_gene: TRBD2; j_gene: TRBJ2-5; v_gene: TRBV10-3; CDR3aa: CAIRTGTSQETQYF; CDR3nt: TGTGCCATCAGAACCGGGACTAGCCAAGAGACCCAGTACTTC
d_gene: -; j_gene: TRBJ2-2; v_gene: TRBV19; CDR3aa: CASSRQGVPGELFF; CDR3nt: TGTGCCAGTAGTAGGCAAGGGGTTCCCGGGGAGCTGTTTTTT
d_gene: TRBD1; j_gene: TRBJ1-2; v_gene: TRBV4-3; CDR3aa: CASSLQGSPSIYGYTF; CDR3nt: TGCGCCAGCAGCCTACAGGGGTCCCCTTCAATCTATGGCTACACCTTC
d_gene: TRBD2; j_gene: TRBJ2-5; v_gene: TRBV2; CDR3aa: CASSGLAGVHETQYF; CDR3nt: TGTGCCAGCAGTGGGCTAGCGGGGGTCCACGAGACCCAGTACTTC
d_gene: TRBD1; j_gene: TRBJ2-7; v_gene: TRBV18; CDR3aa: CASSPTGGSNEQYF; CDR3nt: TGTGCCAGCTCACCGACAGGGGGGTCCAACGAGCAGTACTTC
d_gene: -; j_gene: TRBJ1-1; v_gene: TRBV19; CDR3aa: CASSRRQMNTEAFF; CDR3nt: TGTGCCAGTAGTAGGCGGCAGATGAACACTGAAGCTTTCTTT
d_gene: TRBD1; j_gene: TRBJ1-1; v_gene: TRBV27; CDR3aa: CATTGAMNTEAFF; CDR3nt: TGTGCCACCACAGGGGCAATGAACACTGAAGCTTTCTTT
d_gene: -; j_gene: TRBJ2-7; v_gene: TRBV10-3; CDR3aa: CAISEPIGQTYEQYF; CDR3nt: TGTGCCATCAGTGAGCCGATCGGACAAACCTACGAGCAGTACTTC
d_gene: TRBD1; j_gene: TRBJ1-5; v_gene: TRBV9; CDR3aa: CASSAQGTGQPQHF; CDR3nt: TGTGCCAGCAGCGCACAGGGGACGGGTCAGCCCCAGCATTTT
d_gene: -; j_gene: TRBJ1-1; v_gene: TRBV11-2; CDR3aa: CASSLDRGTEAFF; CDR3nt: TGTGCCAGCAGCTTAGATCGAGGTACTGAAGCTTTCTTT
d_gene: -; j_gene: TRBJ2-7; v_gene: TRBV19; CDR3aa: CASRRGYEQYF; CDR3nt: TGTGCCAGTAGACGGGGCTACGAGCAGTACTTC
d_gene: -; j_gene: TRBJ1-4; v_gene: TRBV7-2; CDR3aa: CASSFTGPREKLFF; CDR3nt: TGTGCCAGCAGCTTCACAGGACCTCGAGAAAAACTGTTTTTT
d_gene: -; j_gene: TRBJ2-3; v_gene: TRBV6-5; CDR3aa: CASSGTPSTDTQYF; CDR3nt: TGTGCCAGCAGCGGGACTCCGAGCACAGATACGCAGTATTTT
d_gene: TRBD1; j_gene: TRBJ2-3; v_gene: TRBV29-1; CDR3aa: CSVGLGQGRDTQYF; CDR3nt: TGCAGCGTTGGTTTGGGACAGGGGAGGGATACGCAGTATTTT
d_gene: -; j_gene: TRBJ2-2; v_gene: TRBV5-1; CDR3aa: CASSSTGGANTGELFF; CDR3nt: TGCGCCAGCAGCTCCACGGGGGGCGCGAACACCGGGGAGCTGTTTTTT
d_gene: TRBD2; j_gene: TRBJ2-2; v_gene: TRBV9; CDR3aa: CASSVVAGGHTGELFF; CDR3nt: TGTGCCAGCAGCGTAGTTGCGGGGGGCCACACCGGGGAGCTGTTTTTT
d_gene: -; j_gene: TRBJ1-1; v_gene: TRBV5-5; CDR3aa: CASSLEPGEAFF; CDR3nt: TGTGCCAGCAGCTTGGAACCAGGGGAAGCTTTCTTT
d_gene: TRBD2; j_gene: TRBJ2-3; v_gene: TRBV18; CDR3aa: CASSPPFGRGVTDTQYF; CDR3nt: TGTGCCAGCTCACCCCCTTTCGGGCGGGGGGTCACAGATACGCAGTATTTT
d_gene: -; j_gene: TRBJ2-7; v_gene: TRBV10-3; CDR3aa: CAISTTGTYEQYF; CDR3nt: TGTGCCATCAGCACTACAGGGACCTACGAGCAGTACTTC
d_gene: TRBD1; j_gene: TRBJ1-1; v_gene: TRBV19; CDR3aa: CASRRTGFVTEAFF; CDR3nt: TGTGCCAGTAGACGGACAGGCTTTGTCACTGAAGCTTTCTTT
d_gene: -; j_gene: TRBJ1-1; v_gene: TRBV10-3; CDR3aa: CAIGHTNTEAFF; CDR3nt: TGTGCCATCGGTCACACGAACACTGAAGCTTTCTTT
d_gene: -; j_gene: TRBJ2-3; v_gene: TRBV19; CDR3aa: CASSISVSTDTQYF; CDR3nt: TGTGCCAGTAGTATTTCCGTTAGCACAGATACGCAGTATTTT
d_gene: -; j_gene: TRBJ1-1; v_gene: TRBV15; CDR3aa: CATSRASRGAGTEAFF; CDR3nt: TGTGCCACCAGCAGAGCCTCCCGGGGGGCGGGAACTGAAGCTTTCTTT
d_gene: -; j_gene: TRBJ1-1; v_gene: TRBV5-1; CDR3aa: CASSSGTGGGTEAFF; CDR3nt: TGCGCCAGCAGCTCCGGGACGGGGGGAGGGACTGAAGCTTTCTTT
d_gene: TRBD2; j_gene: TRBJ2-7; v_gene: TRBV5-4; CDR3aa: CASSWGGRQDYEQYF; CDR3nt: TGTGCCAGCAGCTGGGGGGGGAGGCAGGACTACGAGCAGTACTTC
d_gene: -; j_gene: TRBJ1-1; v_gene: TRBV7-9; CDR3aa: CASSSSRSEAFF; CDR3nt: TGTGCCAGCAGCTCTTCCAGGTCCGAAGCTTTCTTT
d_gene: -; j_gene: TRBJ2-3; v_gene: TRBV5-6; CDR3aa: CASSLVGGGTDTQYF; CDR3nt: TGTGCCAGCAGCTTGGTTGGCGGGGGCACAGATACGCAGTATTTT